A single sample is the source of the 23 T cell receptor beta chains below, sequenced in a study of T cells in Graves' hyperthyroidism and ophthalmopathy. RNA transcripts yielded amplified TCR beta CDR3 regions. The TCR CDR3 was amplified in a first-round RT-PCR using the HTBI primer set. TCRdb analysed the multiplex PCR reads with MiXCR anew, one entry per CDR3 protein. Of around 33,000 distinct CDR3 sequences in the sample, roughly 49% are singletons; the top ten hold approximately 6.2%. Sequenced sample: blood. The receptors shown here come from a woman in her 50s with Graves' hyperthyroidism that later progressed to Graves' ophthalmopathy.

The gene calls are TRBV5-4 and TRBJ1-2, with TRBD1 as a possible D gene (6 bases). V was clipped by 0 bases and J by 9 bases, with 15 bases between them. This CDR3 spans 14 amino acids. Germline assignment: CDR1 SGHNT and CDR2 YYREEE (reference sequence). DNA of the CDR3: TGTGCCAGCAGCTTGGCTGGGAGGGGGGGACGCTACACCTTC. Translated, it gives CASSLAGRGGRYTF.

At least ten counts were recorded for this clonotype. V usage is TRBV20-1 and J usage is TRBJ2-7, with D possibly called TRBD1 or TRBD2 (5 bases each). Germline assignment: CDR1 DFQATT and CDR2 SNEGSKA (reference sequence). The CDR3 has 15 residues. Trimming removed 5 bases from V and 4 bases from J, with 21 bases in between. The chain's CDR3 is CSAPARDALSYEQYF. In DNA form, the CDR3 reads TGCAGTGCTCCTGCCCGGGACGCCCTTTCATACGAGCAGTACTTC.

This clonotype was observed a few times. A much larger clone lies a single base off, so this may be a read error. DNA for the CDR3: TGTGCCTGGAGTGTGGCCTCCCAGTCACCCCTCCACTTT. Translated: CAWSVASQSPLHF. The chain combines TRBV30 with TRBJ1-6, with D hard to call. V shed 0 bases and J shed 10 bases, with 10 bases lying between them. CDR3 length: 13 residues. Germline V gene data show CDR1 as GTSNPN and CDR2 as SVGIG (reference sequence).

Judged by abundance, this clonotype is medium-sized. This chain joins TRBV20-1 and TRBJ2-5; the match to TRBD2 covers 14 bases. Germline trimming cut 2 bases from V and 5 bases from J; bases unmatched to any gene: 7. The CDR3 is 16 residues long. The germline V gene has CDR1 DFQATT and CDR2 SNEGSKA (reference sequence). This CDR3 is CSARLGLAGVWETQYF. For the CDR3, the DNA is TGCAGTGCTAGACTGGGACTAGCGGGAGTCTGGGAGACCCAGTACTTC.

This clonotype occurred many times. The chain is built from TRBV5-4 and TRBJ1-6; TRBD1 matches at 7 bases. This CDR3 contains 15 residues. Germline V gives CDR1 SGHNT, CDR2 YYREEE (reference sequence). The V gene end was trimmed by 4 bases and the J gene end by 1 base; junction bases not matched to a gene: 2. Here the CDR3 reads CASSKGQSYNSPLHF. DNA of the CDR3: TGTGCCAGCAGCAAGGGACAGTCCTATAATTCACCCCTCCACTTT.

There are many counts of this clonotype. CDR3 protein: CASSLRGTNTEAFF. As DNA, the CDR3 is TGTGCCAGCAGCTTAAGAGGGACCAACACTGAAGCTTTCTTT. V gene TRBV7-9 combines with J gene TRBJ1-1; possible D gene TRBD1, 5 bases. Trimming took 2 bases from V and 2 from J, leaving 9 bases between them. Germline CDR1 is SEHNR and CDR2 is FQNEAQ (reference sequence). The CDR3 length is 14 residues.

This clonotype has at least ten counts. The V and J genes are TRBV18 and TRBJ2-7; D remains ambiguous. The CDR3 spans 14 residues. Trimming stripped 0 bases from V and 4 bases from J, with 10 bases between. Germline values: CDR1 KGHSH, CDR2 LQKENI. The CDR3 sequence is CASSPPTLTYEQYF. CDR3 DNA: TGTGCCAGCTCACCACCCACCCTTACGTACGAGCAGTACTTC.

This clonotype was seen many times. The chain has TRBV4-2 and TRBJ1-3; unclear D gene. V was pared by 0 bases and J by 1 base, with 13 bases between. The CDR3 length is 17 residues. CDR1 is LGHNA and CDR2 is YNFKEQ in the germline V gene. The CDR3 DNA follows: TGTGCCAGCAGCCAAGATAGCGGACGGAAATCTGGAAACACCATATATTTT. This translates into CASSQDSGRKSGNTIYF.

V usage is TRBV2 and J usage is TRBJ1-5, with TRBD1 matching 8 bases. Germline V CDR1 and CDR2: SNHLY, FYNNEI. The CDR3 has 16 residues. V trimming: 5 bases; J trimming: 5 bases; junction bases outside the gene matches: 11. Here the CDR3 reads CASSPHRARGHQPQHF. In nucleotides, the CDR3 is TGTGCCAGCAGTCCCCACCGGGCCAGGGGGCATCAGCCCCAGCATTTT.

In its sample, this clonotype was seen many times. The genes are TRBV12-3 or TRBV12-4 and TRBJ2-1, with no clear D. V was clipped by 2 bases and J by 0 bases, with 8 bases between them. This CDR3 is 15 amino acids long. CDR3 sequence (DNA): TGTGCCAGCAGTTTACCGTGGAGCTCCTACAATGAGCAGTTCTTC. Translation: CASSLPWSSYNEQFF.

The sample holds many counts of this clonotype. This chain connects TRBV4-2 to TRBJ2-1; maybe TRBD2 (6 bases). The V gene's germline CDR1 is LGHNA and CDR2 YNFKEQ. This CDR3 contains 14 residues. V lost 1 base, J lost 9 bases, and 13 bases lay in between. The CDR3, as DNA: TGTGCCAGCAGCCAAGGGAGGGAGTTGGGTGAGCAGTTCTTC. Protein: CASSQGRELGEQFF.

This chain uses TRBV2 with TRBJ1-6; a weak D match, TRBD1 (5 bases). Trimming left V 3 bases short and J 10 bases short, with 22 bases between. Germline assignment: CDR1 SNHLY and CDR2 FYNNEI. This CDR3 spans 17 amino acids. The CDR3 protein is CASSEWQGHRLRSPLHF. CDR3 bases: TGTGCCAGCAGTGAGTGGCAGGGCCATAGGTTGAGGTCACCCCTCCACTTT. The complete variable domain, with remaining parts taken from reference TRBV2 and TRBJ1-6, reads EPEVTQTPSHQVTQMGQEVILRCVPISNHLYFYWYRQILGQKVEFLVSFYNNEISEKSEIFDDQFSVERPDGSNFTLKIRSTKLEDSAMYFCASSEWQGHRLRSPLHFGNGTRLTVT.

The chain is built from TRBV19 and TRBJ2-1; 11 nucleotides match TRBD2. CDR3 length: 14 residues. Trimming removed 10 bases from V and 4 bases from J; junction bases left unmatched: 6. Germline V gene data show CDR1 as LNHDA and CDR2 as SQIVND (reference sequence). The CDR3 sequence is CATLAGVGYNEQFF. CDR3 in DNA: TGTGCCACACTAGCGGGAGTCGGGTACAATGAGCAGTTCTTC.

This CDR3 reads CASSEYKGNSGNTF. The CDR3 DNA is TGTGCCAGCAGTGAATATAAGGGGAACTCTGGAAACACCTTC. The chain joins TRBV2 to TRBJ1-2, with D perhaps TRBD1 (5 bases). This CDR3 contains 14 residues. CDR1 and CDR2 from the germline V gene are SNHLY and FYNNEI. V gave up 2 bases and J gave up 12 bases, with 19 bases separating them. Drawing the rest from reference TRBV2 and TRBJ1-2, the complete variable domain is EPEVTQTPSHQVTQMGQEVILRCVPISNHLYFYWYRQILGQKVEFLVSFYNNEISEKSEIFDDQFSVERPDGSNFTLKIRSTKLEDSAMYFCASSEYKGNSGNTFGSGTRLTVV.

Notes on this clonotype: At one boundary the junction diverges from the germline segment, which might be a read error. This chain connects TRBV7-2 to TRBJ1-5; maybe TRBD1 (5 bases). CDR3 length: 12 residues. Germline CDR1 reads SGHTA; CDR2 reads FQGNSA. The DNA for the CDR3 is TGTGACAGCTCCCCCGCGCAGGGGCCCCAGCATTTT. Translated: CDSSPAQGPQHF.

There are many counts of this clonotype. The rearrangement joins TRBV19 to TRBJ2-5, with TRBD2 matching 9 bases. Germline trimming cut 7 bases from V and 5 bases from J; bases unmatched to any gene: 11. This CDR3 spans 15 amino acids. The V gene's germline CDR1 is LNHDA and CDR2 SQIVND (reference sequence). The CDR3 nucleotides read TGTGCCAGTAAATCCGATATAGCGGGAGAGGAGACCCAGTACTTC. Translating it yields CASKSDIAGEETQYF.

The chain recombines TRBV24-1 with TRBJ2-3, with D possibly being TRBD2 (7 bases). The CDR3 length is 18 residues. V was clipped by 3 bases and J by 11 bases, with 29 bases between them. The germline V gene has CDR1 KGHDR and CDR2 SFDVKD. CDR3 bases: TGTGCCACCAGTGATCCTTGGGGGGGGCACAAGACAAACAATGAGCAGTATTTT. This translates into CATSDPWGGHKTNNEQYF.

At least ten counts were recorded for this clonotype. CDR3: CSAGARRTSGRAMVLQETQYF. The CDR3 DNA is TGCAGTGCTGGGGCCCGCAGGACTAGCGGGAGGGCCATGGTCCTCCAGGAGACCCAGTACTTC. The chain combines TRBV20-1 with TRBJ2-5, with 15 bases identical to TRBD2. From germline, CDR1 is DFQATT and CDR2 SNEGSKA (reference sequence). Unmatched junction bases numbered 24, after V lost 5 bases and J lost 5 bases. This CDR3 has 21 amino acids.

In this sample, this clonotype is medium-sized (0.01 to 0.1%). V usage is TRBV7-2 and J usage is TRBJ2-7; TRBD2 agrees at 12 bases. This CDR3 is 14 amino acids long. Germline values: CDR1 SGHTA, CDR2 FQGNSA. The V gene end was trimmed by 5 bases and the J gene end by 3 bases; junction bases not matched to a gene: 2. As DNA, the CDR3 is TGTGCCAGCAGCATGGGACTAGCGGGCTACGAGCAGTACTTC. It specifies CASSMGLAGYEQYF.

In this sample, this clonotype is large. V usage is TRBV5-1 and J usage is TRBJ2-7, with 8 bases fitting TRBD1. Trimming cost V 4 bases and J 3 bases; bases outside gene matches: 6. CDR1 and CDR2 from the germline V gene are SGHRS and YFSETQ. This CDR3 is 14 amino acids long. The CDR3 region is CASSPGTGHYEQYF. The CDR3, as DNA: TGCGCCAGCAGCCCCGGGACAGGACACTACGAGCAGTACTTC.

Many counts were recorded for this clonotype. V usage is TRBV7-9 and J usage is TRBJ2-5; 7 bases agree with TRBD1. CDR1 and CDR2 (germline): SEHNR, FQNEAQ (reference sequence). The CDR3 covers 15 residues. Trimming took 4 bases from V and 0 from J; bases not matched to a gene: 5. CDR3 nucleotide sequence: TGTGCCAGCAGCTCAGGCAGGGGGTACCAAGAGACCCAGTACTTC. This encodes CASSSGRGYQETQYF.

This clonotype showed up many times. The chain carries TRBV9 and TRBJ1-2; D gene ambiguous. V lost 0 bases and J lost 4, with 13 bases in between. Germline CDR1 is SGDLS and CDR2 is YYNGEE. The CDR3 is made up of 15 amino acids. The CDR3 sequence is CASSVDRVNGYGYTF. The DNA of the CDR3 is TGTGCCAGCAGCGTAGATCGGGTGAATGGCTATGGCTACACCTTC.

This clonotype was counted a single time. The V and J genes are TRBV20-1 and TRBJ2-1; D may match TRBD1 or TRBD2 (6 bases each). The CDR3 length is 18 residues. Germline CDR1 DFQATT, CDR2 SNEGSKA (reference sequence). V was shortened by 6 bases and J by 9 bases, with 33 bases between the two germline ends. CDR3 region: CSAIFRDNRGGTCGEQFF. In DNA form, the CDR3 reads TGCAGTGCGATATTCCGGGACAATCGTGGCGGGACCTGCGGTGAGCAGTTCTTC.